The entry below describes one T cell receptor beta chain. The sample comes from a study of human T cells and chemical hapten exposure. TCRdb called the RACE reads again in MiXCR, with one record for every CDR3 protein. The data hold about 160,000 distinct CDR3 sequences, with around a quarter observed a single time. The CDR3 has 13 residues. V was pared by 2 bases and J by 4 bases, with 8 bases between. Germline assignment: CDR1 ENHRY and CDR2 SYGVKD. The time point denotes: patch test 3, about 24 weeks after DPC sensitization. Treatment of the sample: therapeutic diphenylcyclopropenone sensitization with weekly scalp DPC.

The clonotype was recovered from a woman in her late teens or twenties with alopecia areata. Some clones in this sample may be carry-over from other donors' samples. Sequencing was performed on whole blood, taken in connection with sensitization to the hapten diphenylcyclopropenone (DPC). The rearrangement joins TRBV10-3 to TRBJ1-2; D remains unclear. The DNA of the CDR3 is TGTGCCATCAGTGAGACCGTCTCCTATGGCTACACCTTC. This gives the protein CAISETVSYGYTF.